Listed below are T cell receptor beta chains from one sample, sequenced in a study of blood T cell repertoires in COVID-19. The repertoire was sequenced with immunoSEQ multiplex PCR; TCRdb's copy has only in-frame clones and lacks some. This table holds 110,000 to 150,000 clones, under 90% found once. Sequenced sample: peripheral blood. All receptors derive from a human donor in a cohort sampled during active COVID-19. Both conserved end residues are part of each CDR3. D genes are given only for firm matches. A row's size may be missing; if present it is once, few, many or a size class.

CASSMRIGGEQYF	TGTGCCAGTAGTATGCGAATCGGTGGCGAGCAGTACTTC	.	TRBV19	TRBJ2-7	.
CASSRQLAGDRRNTGELFF	TGTGCCAGCAGCCGACAACTAGCGGGAGATCGGAGGAACACCGGGGAGCTGTTTTTT	.	TRBV4-2	TRBJ2-2	TRBD2
CASSPGDRGPADTQYF	TGTGCCAGCAGCCCCGGGGACAGGGGGCCGGCAGATACGCAGTATTTT	once	TRBV7-9	TRBJ2-3	TRBD1
CASSTSIGQETQYF	TGTGCCAGCAGCACTAGTATAGGGCAAGAGACCCAGTACTTC	once	TRBV11-3	TRBJ2-5	.
CASSLETGPTDTQYF	TGCGCCAGCAGCTTGGAAACAGGGCCGACAGATACGCAGTATTTT	.	TRBV5-1	TRBJ2-3	.
CASNRDRGYEQYF	TGTGCCTCAAACCGGGACAGGGGGTACGAGCAGTACTTC	once	TRBV10-3	TRBJ2-7	TRBD1
CASSGWDQPQHF	TGTGCCAGCTCAGGGTGGGATCAGCCCCAGCATTTT	.	TRBV6-5	TRBJ1-5	.
CASSLGAGPNSPLHF	TGTGCCAGCAGCTTGGGGGCCGGCCCGAATTCACCCCTCCACTTT	.	TRBV5-4	TRBJ1-6	.
CASSQVLGGAGRDNEQFF	TGCGCCAGCAGCCAAGTCCTGGGGGGGGCGGGACGCGACAATGAGCAGTTCTTC	once	TRBV4-3	TRBJ2-1	.
CASRYFRGPWETQYF	TGTGCCAGCAGATACTTCAGGGGGCCTTGGGAGACCCAGTACTTC	.	TRBV5-6	TRBJ2-5	TRBD1